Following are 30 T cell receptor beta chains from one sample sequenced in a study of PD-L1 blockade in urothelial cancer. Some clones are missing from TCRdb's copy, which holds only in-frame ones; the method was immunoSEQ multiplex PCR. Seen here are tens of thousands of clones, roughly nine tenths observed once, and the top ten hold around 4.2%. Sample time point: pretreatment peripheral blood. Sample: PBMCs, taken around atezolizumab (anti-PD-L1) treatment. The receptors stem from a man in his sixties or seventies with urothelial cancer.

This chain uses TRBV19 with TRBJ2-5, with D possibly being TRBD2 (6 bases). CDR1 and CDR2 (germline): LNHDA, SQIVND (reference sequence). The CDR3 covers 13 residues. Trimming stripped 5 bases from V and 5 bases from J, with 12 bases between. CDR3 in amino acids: CASSPLRGETQYF. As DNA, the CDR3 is TGTGCCAGTAGTCCCCTGCGGGGTGAGACCCAGTACTTC.

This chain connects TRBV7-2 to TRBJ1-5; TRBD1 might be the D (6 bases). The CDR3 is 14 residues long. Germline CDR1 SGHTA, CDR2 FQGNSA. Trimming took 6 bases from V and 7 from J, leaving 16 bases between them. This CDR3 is CASSSDSQGQPQHF. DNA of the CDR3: TGTGCCAGCAGTTCCGACTCCCAGGGGCAGCCCCAGCATTTT.

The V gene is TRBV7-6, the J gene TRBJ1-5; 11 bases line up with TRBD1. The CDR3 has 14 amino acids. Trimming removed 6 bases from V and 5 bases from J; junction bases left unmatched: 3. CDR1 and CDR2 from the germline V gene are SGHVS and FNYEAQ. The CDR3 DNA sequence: TGTGCCAGCAGTCCGGGACAGGGGGATCAGCCCCAGCATTTT. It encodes CASSPGQGDQPQHF.

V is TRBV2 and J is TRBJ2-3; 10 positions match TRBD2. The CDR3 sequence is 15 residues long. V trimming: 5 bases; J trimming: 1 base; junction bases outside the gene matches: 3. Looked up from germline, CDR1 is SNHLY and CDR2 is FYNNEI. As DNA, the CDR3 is TGTGCCAGCAGTTCCGGGACTAGCGGCACAGATACGCAGTATTTT. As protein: CASSSGTSGTDTQYF.

The DNA of the CDR3 is TGTGCCTGGAGTAATGGGGCAGATCAGCCCCAGCATTTT. It specifies CAWSNGADQPQHF. V is TRBV30 and J is TRBJ1-5; a possible D gene is TRBD1 (5 bases). The CDR3 covers 13 residues. Germline V gene sequence: CDR1 GTSNPN, CDR2 SVGIG (reference sequence). V was trimmed by 2 bases and J by 5 bases, leaving 10 bases between them.

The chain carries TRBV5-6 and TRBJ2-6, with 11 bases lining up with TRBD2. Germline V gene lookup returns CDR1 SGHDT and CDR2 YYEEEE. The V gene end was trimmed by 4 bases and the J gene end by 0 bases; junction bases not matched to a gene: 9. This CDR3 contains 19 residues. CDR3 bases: TGTGCCAGCAGCCCCGGACTAGCGGGCTCGTCCTCTGGGGCCAACGTCCTGACTTTC. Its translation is CASSPGLAGSSSGANVLTF.

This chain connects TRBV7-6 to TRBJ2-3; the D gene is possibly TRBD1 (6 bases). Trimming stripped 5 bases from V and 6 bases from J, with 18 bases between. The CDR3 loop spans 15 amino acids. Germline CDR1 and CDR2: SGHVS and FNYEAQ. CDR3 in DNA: TGTGCCAGCAGCCTTAGCCGCCAGCAGGGGGATACGCAGTATTTT. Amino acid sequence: CASSLSRQQGDTQYF.

The CDR3 loop is CASSFGDGLLHYEQYF. In DNA, the CDR3 is TGTGCCAGCAGCTTTGGCGATGGGCTCTTACACTACGAGCAGTACTTC. The V and J genes are TRBV7-2 and TRBJ2-7; no firm D call. Germline values: CDR1 SGHTA, CDR2 FQGNSA. The ends were cut back, 3 bases at V and 3 bases at J, with 18 bases in the middle. The CDR3 runs to 16 residues.

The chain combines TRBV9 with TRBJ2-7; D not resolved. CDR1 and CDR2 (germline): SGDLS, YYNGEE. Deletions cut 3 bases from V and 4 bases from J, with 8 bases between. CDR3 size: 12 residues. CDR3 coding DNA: TGTGCCAGCAGCGCAACGGGTTACGAGCAGTACTTC. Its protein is CASSATGYEQYF. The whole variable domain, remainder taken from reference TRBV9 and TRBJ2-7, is DSGVTQTPKHLITATGQRVTLRCSPRSGDLSVYWYQQSLDQGLQFLIQYYNGEERAKGNILERFSAQQFPDLHSELNLSSLELGDSALYFCASSATGYEQYFGPGTRLTVT.

The CDR3 reads CAWSRAGGSYEQYF. In nucleotides, the CDR3 is TGTGCCTGGAGTAGGGCGGGAGGATCCTACGAGCAGTACTTC. The chain couples TRBV30 to TRBJ2-7, with 8 nucleotides matching TRBD2. Germline V gene data show CDR1 as GTSNPN and CDR2 as SVGIG (reference sequence). The junction had 4 bases not matched to a gene; V was cut back by 2 bases and J by 1 base. The CDR3 consists of 14 residues.

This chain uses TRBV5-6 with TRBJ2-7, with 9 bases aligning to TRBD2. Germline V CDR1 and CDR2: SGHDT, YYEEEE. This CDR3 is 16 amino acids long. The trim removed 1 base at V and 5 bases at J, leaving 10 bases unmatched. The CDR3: CASSLSSSGKINEQYF. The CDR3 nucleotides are TGTGCCAGCAGCTTGTCCTCTAGCGGGAAGATTAACGAGCAGTACTTC. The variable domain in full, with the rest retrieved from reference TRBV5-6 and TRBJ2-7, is DAGVTQSPTHLIKTRGQQVTLRCSPKSGHDTVSWYQQALGQGPQFIFQYYEEEERQRGNFPDRFSGHQFPNYSSELNVNALLLGDSALYLCASSLSSSGKINEQYFGPGTRLTVT.

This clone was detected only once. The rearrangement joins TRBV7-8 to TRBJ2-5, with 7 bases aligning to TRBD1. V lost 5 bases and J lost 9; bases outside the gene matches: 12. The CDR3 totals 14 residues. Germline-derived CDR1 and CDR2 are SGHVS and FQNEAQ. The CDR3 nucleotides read TGTGCCAGCAGCCCCGGGACAGTGGTAGTGGCCCAGTACTTC. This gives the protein CASSPGTVVVAQYF. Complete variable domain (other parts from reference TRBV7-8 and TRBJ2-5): GAGVSQSPRYKVAKRGQDVALRCDPISGHVSLFWYQQALGQGPEFLTYFQNEAQLDKSGLPSDRFFAERPEGSVSTLKIQRTQQEDSAVYLCASSPGTVVVAQYFGPGTRLLVL.

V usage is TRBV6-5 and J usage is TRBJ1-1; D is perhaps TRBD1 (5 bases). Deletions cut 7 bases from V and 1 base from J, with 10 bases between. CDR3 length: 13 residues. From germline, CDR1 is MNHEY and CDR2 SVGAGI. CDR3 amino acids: CASTMGQNTEAFF. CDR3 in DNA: TGTGCCAGCACTATGGGGCAGAACACTGAAGCTTTCTTT.

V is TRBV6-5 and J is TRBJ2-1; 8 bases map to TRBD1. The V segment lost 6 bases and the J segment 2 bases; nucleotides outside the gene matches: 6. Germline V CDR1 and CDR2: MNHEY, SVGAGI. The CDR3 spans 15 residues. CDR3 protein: CASRPGQGPYNEQFF. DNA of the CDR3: TGTGCCAGCAGGCCCGGACAGGGCCCCTACAATGAGCAGTTCTTC.

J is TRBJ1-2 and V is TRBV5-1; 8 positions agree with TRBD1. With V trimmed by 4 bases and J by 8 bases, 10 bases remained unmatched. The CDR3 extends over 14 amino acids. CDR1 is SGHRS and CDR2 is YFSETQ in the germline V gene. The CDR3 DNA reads TGCGCCAGCAGCCCGACAGGGGAAATCATCGGCTACACCTTC. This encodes CASSPTGEIIGYTF. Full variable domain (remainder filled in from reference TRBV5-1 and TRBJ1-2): KAGVTQTPRYLIKTRGQQVTLSCSPISGHRSVSWYQQTPGQGLQFLFEYFSETQRNKGNFPGRFSGRQFSNSRSEMNVSTLELGDSALYLCASSPTGEIIGYTFGSGTRLTVV.

Written as DNA, the CDR3 is TGTGCCAGCAGCTTGGAGTTTGCGGGAGGGAAAACCGGGGAGCTGTTTTTT. Its protein is CASSLEFAGGKTGELFF. The chain has TRBV2 and TRBJ2-2; 9 bases map to TRBD2. Per germline, CDR1 SNHLY and CDR2 FYNNEI. This CDR3 has 17 residues. The trim removed 6 bases at V and 5 bases at J, leaving 13 bases unmatched.

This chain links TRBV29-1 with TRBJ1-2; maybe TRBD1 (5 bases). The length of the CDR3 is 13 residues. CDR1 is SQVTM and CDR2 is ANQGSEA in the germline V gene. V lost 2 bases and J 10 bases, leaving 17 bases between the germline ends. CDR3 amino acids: CSVERTGHKVYTF. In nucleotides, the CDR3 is TGCAGCGTTGAAAGGACCGGACACAAAGTCTACACCTTC. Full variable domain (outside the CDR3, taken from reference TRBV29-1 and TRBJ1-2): SAVISQKPSRDICQRGTSLTIQCQVDSQVTMMFWYRQQPGQSLTLIATANQGSEATYESGFVIDKFPISRPNLTFSTLTVSNMSPEDSSIYLCSVERTGHKVYTFGSGTRLTVV.

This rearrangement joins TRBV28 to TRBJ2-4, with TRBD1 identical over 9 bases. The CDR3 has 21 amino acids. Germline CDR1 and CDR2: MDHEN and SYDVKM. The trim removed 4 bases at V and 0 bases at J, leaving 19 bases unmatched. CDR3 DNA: TGTGCCAGCAGTTCCCAAACCCCGGGACAGGGAGGGGCCGTAGCCAAAAACATTCAGTACTTC. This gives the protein CASSSQTPGQGGAVAKNIQYF.

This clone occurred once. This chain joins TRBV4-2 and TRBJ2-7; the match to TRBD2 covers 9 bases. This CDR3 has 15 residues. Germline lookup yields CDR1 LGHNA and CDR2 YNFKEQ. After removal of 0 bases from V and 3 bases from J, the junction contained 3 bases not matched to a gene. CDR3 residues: CASSQDLAGSYEQYF. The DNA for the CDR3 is TGTGCCAGCAGCCAAGACCTAGCGGGGAGCTACGAGCAGTACTTC.

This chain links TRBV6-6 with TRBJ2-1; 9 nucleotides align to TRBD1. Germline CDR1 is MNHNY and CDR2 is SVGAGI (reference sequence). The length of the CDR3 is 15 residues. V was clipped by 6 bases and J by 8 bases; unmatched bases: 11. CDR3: CASSLRDRVVHEQFF. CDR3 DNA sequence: TGTGCCAGCAGCCTCCGGGACAGGGTTGTACATGAGCAGTTCTTC.

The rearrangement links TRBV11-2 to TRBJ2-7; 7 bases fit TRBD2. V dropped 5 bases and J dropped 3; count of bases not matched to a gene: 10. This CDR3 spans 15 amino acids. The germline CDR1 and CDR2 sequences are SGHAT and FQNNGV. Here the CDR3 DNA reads TGTGCCAGCAGCCCCCATGGGGGGGGAATCTACGAGCAGTACTTC. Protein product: CASSPHGGGIYEQYF.

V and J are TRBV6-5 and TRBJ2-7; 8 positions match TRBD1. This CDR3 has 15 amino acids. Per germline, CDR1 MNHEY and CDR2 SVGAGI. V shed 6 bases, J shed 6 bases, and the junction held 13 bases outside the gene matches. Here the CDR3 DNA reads TGTGCCAGCAGGCGCCCGGGACAGGTGTCGGGCGAGCAGTACTTC. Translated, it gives CASRRPGQVSGEQYF.

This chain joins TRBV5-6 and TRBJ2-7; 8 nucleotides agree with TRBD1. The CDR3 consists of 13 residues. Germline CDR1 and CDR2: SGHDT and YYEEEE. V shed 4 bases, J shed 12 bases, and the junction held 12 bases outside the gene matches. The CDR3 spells CASSPNPAGGRYF. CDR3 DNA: TGTGCCAGCAGCCCCAACCCGGCAGGGGGCAGGTACTTC.

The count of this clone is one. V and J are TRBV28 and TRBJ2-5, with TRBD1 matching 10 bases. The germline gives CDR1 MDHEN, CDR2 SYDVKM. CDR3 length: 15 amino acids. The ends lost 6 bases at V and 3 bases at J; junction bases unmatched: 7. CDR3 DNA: TGTGCCAGCAGGGGACCTGGGACAGGGGAAGAGACCCAGTACTTC. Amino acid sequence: CASRGPGTGEETQYF. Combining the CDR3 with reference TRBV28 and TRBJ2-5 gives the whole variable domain DVKVTQSSRYLVKRTGEKVFLECVQDMDHENMFWYRQDPGLGLRLIYFSYDVKMKEKGDIPEGYSVSREKKERFSLILESASTNQTSMYLCASRGPGTGEETQYFGPGTRLLVL.

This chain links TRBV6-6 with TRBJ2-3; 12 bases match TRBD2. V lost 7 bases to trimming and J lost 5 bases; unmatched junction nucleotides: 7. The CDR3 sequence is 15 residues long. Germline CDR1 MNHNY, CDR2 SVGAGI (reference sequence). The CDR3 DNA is TGTGCCAGCAAACCCCTAGCGGGAGGGGGAGATACGCAGTATTTT. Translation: CASKPLAGGGDTQYF.

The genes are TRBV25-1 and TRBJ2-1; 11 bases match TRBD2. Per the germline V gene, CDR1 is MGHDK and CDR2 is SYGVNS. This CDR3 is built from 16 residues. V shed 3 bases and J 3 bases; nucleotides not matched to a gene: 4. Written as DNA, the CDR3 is TGTGCCAGCAGTGACCAGGGACTAGCGGACTACAATGAGCAGTTCTTC. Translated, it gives CASSDQGLADYNEQFF. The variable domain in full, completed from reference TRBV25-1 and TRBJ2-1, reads EADIYQTPRYLVIGTGKKITLECSQTMGHDKMYWYQQDPGMELHLIHYSYGVNSTEKGDLSSESTVSRIRTEHFPLTLESARPSHTSQYLCASSDQGLADYNEQFFGPGTRLTVL.

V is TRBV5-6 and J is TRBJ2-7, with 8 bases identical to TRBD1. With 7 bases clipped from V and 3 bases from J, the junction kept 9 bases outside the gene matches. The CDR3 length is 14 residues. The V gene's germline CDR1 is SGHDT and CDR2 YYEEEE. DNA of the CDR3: TGTGCCAGCGTGAGAGGGACAGGCCGCTACGAGCAGTACTTC. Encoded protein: CASVRGTGRYEQYF.

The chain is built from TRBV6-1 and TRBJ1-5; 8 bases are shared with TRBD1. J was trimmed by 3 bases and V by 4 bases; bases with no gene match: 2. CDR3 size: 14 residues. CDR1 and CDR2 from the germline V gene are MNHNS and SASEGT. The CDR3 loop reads CASSVDRVNQPQHF. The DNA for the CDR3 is TGTGCCAGCAGTGTGGACAGGGTCAATCAGCCCCAGCATTTT.

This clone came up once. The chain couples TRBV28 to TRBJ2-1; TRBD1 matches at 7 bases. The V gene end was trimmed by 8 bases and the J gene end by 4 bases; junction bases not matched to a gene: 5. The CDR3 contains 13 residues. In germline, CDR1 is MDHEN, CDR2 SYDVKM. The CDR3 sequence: CASRGTAYNEQFF. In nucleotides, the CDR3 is TGTGCCAGCCGAGGGACAGCGTACAATGAGCAGTTCTTC. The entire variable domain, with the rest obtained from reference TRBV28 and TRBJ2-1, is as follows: DVKVTQSSRYLVKRTGEKVFLECVQDMDHENMFWYRQDPGLGLRLIYFSYDVKMKEKGDIPEGYSVSREKKERFSLILESASTNQTSMYLCASRGTAYNEQFFGPGTRLTVL.

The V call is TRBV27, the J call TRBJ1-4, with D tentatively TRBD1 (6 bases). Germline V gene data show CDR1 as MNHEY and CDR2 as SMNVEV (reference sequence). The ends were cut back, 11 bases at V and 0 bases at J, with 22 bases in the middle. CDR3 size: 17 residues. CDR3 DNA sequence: TGTGCCGCCTGGGGGCGTAGAAGACCTGCAACTAATGAAAAACTGTTTTTT. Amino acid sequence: CAAWGRRRPATNEKLFF.